A selection of T cell receptor beta chains follows, all from one sample in a study of cytotoxic CD8 clonotypes in ibrutinib-treated CLL. Some clones are missing from TCRdb's copy, which holds only in-frame ones; the method was immunoSEQ multiplex PCR. Among more than 200,000 clones listed, 70% were seen once. The sequenced sample was PBMCs, obtained after 24 months of ibrutinib treatment. The receptors originated from a human donor with chronic lymphocytic leukemia. Each CDR3 is given with its conserved first and last residue. D genes are given only for firm matches. Some rows have no size entry. The others give once, few or many, or a class for an expanded clone.

d_gene	abundance	j_gene	v_gene	CDR3nt	CDR3aa
NA	NA	TRBJ1-1	TRBV10-3	TGTGCCATCAGTGAACGACAGAACACTGAAGCTTTCTTT	CAISERQNTEAFF
NA	NA	TRBJ2-3	TRBV18	TGTGCCAGCTCAGCCACAGGGGATACGCAGTATTTT	CASSATGDTQYF
NA	NA	TRBJ1-1	TRBV9	TGTGCCAGCAGCGAGGGGGGCTACGGGTCTGAAGCTTTCTTT	CASSEGGYGSEAFF
NA	NA	TRBJ2-1	TRBV4-3	TGCGCCAGCAGCCAAGATGTAACGGCGGGCATAAATGAGCAGTTCTTC	CASSQDVTAGINEQFF
NA	NA	TRBJ2-5	TRBV6-5	TGTGCCAGCAAGGGACCCCTCCGGGGGACCCAGTACTTC	CASKGPLRGTQYF
NA	NA	TRBJ2-3	TRBV11-2	TGTGCCAGCAGCCTAGACAGAGCAGATACGCAGTATTTT	CASSLDRADTQYF
NA	NA	TRBJ2-7	TRBV28	TGTGCCAGCAGTTTGCGTCCGGGAATGGGAGGCTACGAGCAGTACTTC	CASSLRPGMGGYEQYF
NA	NA	TRBJ2-7	TRBV9	TGTGCCAGCAGCAAGGGGGGACCAGAGTACGAGCAGTACTTC	CASSKGGPEYEQYF
NA	NA	TRBJ2-7	TRBV9	TGTGCCAGCAGCTCTTTCCCCGTCTCCTACGAGCAGTACTTC	CASSSFPVSYEQYF
TRBD2	NA	TRBJ2-5	TRBV13	TGTGCCAGCAGCTTAGCCCGAGCGGGGTTGGGGGAGACCCAGTACTTC	CASSLARAGLGETQYF
NA	NA	TRBJ1-4	TRBV21-1	TGTGCCACGAGCAGACGGCGTAATGAAAAACTGTTTTTT	CATSRRRNEKLFF
NA	NA	TRBJ2-7	TRBV7-2	TGTGCCAGCAGCTTAGCTAGCGCTGCCTACGAGCAGTACTTC	CASSLASAAYEQYF
NA	NA	TRBJ2-7	TRBV7-2	TGTGCCAGCAGCTTATATGGCCTAGCTGAGCAGTACTTC	CASSLYGLAEQYF
NA	once	TRBJ2-4	TRBV4-2	TGTGCCAGCAGCCAAGTGTCGTTTTCAGGTGTAGGGGGGGACATTCAGTACTTC	CASSQVSFSGVGGDIQYF
NA	few	TRBJ2-5	TRBV6-5	TGTGCCAGCAGTTCGGCCAAAAGCCAGTACTTC	CASSSAKSQYF
NA	few	TRBJ2-7	TRBV7-8	TGTGCCAGCAGCTATGGACAGATTTACGAGCAGTACTTC	CASSYGQIYEQYF
NA	NA	TRBJ2-7	TRBV6-5	TGTGCCAGCGGACCCTCTTACGAGCAGTACTTC	CASGPSYEQYF
NA	few	TRBJ1-2	TRBV18	TGTGCCAGCTCACGGCCCCAGGGGAGCTACACCTTC	CASSRPQGSYTF
NA	NA	TRBJ1-2	TRBV27	TGTGCCAGCAGTTTATGGGTCCGCCTAACCAACTATGGCTACACCTTC	CASSLWVRLTNYGYTF
NA	NA	TRBJ2-7	TRBV7-2	TGTGCCAGCAGCTTAGATCACTACGAGCAGTACTTC	CASSLDHYEQYF
TRBD2	NA	TRBJ2-7	TRBV27	TGTGCCAGCAGTGTCGACCGGACTAGCGCAACAAACGGCTACGAGCAGTACTTC	CASSVDRTSATNGYEQYF
NA	NA	TRBJ1-2	TRBV2	TGTGCCAGCAGTGAATACCCTGGAGGGGCAGGTGGCTACACCTTC	CASSEYPGGAGGYTF
NA	few	TRBJ2-1	TRBV2	TGTGCCAGCATGTTTAGGCAGATTGATGAGCAGTTCTTC	CASMFRQIDEQFF
NA	NA	TRBJ1-1	TRBV29-1	TGCAGCACAGACGCGAACACTGAAGCTTTCTTT	CSTDANTEAFF
NA	NA	TRBJ2-7	TRBV11-3	TGTGCCAGCAGCCCGGCGCATCCCCCCTACGAGCAGTACTTC	CASSPAHPPYEQYF
TRBD1	NA	TRBJ2-5	TRBV29-1	TGCAGCGTTGATGGACAGGGGAGGGAGACCCAGTACTTC	CSVDGQGRETQYF
TRBD2	NA	TRBJ2-1	TRBV4-3	TGCGCCAGCAGCCAAGATTTTACGGGGGGCTCCTACAATGAGCAGTTCTTC	CASSQDFTGGSYNEQFF
NA	NA	TRBJ1-1	TRBV28	TGTGCCAGCAGTGTACAGGGTGGAACGGCTGAAGCTTTCTTT	CASSVQGGTAEAFF
TRBD2	NA	TRBJ2-1	TRBV7-9	TGTGCCAGCAGCACCCCGACTAGCGGGAGGGACTACCTTGATGAGCAGTTCTTC	CASSTPTSGRDYLDEQFF
NA	NA	TRBJ1-1	TRBV29-1	TGCAGCGTTGAAGATCGGATGAACACTGAAGCTTTCTTT	CSVEDRMNTEAFF
TRBD2	NA	TRBJ2-7	TRBV28	TGTGCCAGCAGTTCTCAGCGGGAGGGAAACGAGCAGTACTTC	CASSSQREGNEQYF
NA	NA	TRBJ1-2	TRBV5-5	TGTGCCAGCAGCTTCTATTTGACAGAGGACTATGGCTACACCTTC	CASSFYLTEDYGYTF
NA	NA	TRBJ2-2	TRBV10-2	TGCGCCAGCAGTGAGCCGAGGGCAGGGGACACCGGGGAGCTGTTTTTT	CASSEPRAGDTGELFF
TRBD1	NA	TRBJ1-1	TRBV19	TGTGCCACCGGCTCCAGGGGGACTGAAGCTTTCTTT	CATGSRGTEAFF
NA	NA	TRBJ1-5	TRBV6-5	TGTGCCAGCAGTCGGGCGGATAGTCAGCCCCAGCATTTT	CASSRADSQPQHF
NA	NA	TRBJ2-3	TRBV6-6	TGTGCCAGCAGCGCCGACCCGAAGGATACGCAGTATTTT	CASSADPKDTQYF
NA	NA	TRBJ2-7	TRBV11-2	TGTGCCAGCAGCACAGGTGGAGGGGAAGTCTACGAGCAGTACTTC	CASSTGGGEVYEQYF
TRBD2	NA	TRBJ2-1	TRBV5-1	TGCGCCAGCAGCTTTATACGGGAGGGCGCCAGCGAGCAGTTCTTC	CASSFIREGASEQFF
NA	NA	TRBJ2-3	TRBV30	TGTGCCTGGAGTGTAGTAGCGATTAGCACAGATACGCAGTATTTT	CAWSVVAISTDTQYF
NA	NA	TRBJ2-3	TRBV5-6	TGTGCCAGCAGCAACCCGATGCCCACAGATACGCAGTATTTT	CASSNPMPTDTQYF
NA	NA	TRBJ1-3	TRBV7-6	TGTGCCAGCAGCTTATGGGACACGATAACCTCTGGAAACACCATATATTTT	CASSLWDTITSGNTIYF
TRBD1	few	TRBJ1-2	TRBV6-1	TGTGCCAGCAGTGAAGTGTCGGACAGGGCCGGCTACACCTTC	CASSEVSDRAGYTF
NA	NA	TRBJ1-1	TRBV9	TGTGCCAGCAGCGTAGGATCGGACATTCGAAACACTGAAGCTTTCTTT	CASSVGSDIRNTEAFF
TRBD2	NA	TRBJ2-1	TRBV9	TGTGCCAGCAGCGCTAGCGGGAGTATCACCTACAATGAGCAGTTCTTC	CASSASGSITYNEQFF
NA	few	TRBJ1-1	TRBV30	TGTGCCTGGAGTGCCCAGGAGAACACTGAAGCTTTCTTT	CAWSAQENTEAFF
TRBD2	NA	TRBJ2-2	TRBV11-2	TGTGCCAGCAGCTTCCTTAGCGGGAGCGTAGTCGCCGGGGAGCTGTTTTTT	CASSFLSGSVVAGELFF
NA	NA	TRBJ2-7	TRBV5-6	TGTGCCAGCAGCTTGTCGGGGGAGCAGTACTTC	CASSLSGEQYF
NA	NA	TRBJ2-2	TRBV5-1	TGCGCCAGCAGCCCCGGAGGTTCGGACACCGGGGAGCTGTTTTTT	CASSPGGSDTGELFF
NA	NA	TRBJ2-5	TRBV4-1	TGCGCCAGCAGCCAAGATCGGGGGGCCGAGACCCAGTACTTC	CASSQDRGAETQYF
TRBD1	NA	TRBJ2-5	TRBV4-2	TGTGCCAGCAGCCAGGGACAGGGGGAGGCAGAGACCCAGTACTTC	CASSQGQGEAETQYF
TRBD2	NA	TRBJ2-1	TRBV2	TGTGCCAGCAGCCTTACTAGCGGAGCGTTCTTC	CASSLTSGAFF
NA	NA	TRBJ2-7	TRBV7-2	TGTGCCAGCAGCTTGCAACTAGTAACCGAGCAGTACTTC	CASSLQLVTEQYF
NA	NA	TRBJ1-4	TRBV11-2	TGTGCCAGCAGCTTATCTAATGAAAAACTGTTTTTT	CASSLSNEKLFF
TRBD2	few	TRBJ2-1	TRBV30	TGTGCCTGGAGTAGCGGGACCACGGAGCAGTTCTTC	CAWSSGTTEQFF
TRBD1	NA	TRBJ1-2	TRBV27	TGTGCCAGCAGGATCCGGGACAGGGATAATGGCTACACCTTC	CASRIRDRDNGYTF
TRBD1	NA	TRBJ1-2	TRBV6-6	TGTGCCAGCACCGAACAGGGGCTGCGAGGCTACACCTTC	CASTEQGLRGYTF